A selection of T cell receptor beta chains follows, all from one sample in a study of CD8 T cells in ankylosing spondylitis. MiXCR, run by TCRdb on the 5' RACE reads, gives a single entry per CDR3 protein. In the table there are 500,000 to 550,000 distinct CDR3 sequences, roughly an eighth of which are singletons. Sequenced: blood, either unsorted or a sorted T cell fraction (not recorded which). The receptors originated from a male donor with ankylosing spondylitis. The CDR3 runs from the conserved cysteine through the conserved F or W. Fields, in order: D gene, CDR3 length, V gene, J gene, clone size, CDR3 DNA, CDR3 protein. The D gene is left open where the match is weak. Only some rows state a clone size, as once, few, many or a class for expanded clones.

NA	16	TRBV14	TRBJ2-3	NA	TGTGCCAGCAGCCAAGGGTTCGATAGGAGCACAGATACGCAGTATTTT	CASSQGFDRSTDTQYF
NA	16	TRBV3-1	TRBJ2-3	NA	TGTGCCAGCAGCCAAGAAGGAAGGGGGGGCACAGATACGCAGTATTTT	CASSQEGRGGTDTQYF
NA	16	TRBV12-3/TRBV12-4	TRBJ2-1	NA	TGTGCCAGCAGTTATGGCGGGCTAAGCTCCTACAATGAGCAGTTCTTC	CASSYGGLSSYNEQFF
NA	18	TRBV4-1	TRBJ1-5	NA	TGCGCCAGCAGCCAAGGACCCCCTACAGGGTTTGGCAATCAGCCCCAGCATTTT	CASSQGPPTGFGNQPQHF
TRBD2	16	TRBV2	TRBJ2-1	few	TGTGCCAGCAGGACCCGGACTAGCGGGGATTACAATGAGCAGTTCTTC	CASRTRTSGDYNEQFF
TRBD1	14	TRBV27	TRBJ1-1	NA	TGTGCCAGCAGCCCGCGACAGGGGGAGGCTGAAGCTTTCTTT	CASSPRQGEAEAFF
TRBD1	17	TRBV15	TRBJ2-6	NA	TGTGCCACCAGCCCGACAGGGGCACGCTCTGGGGCCAACGTCCTGACTTTC	CATSPTGARSGANVLTF
TRBD2	12	TRBV7-6	TRBJ2-5	many	TGTGCCAGCAGCGGACTAGAAGAGACCCAGTACTTC	CASSGLEETQYF
TRBD2	16	TRBV3-1	TRBJ2-7	few	TGTGCCAGCAGCCAAGTTTGGGGGAGGGCCCTGGGCGAGCAGTACTTC	CASSQVWGRALGEQYF
NA	13	TRBV24-1	TRBJ2-1	few	TGTGCCACGAGGAAAGGGAACTACAATGAGCAGTTCTTC	CATRKGNYNEQFF
NA	13	TRBV20-1	TRBJ2-2	few	TGCAGTGCAATGACAGGAAACACCGGGGAGCTGTTTTTT	CSAMTGNTGELFF
NA	17	TRBV11-3	TRBJ2-1	many	TGTGCCAGCAGCAACAGGGGGGCCGGGAGGTCCTACAATGAGCAGTTCTTC	CASSNRGAGRSYNEQFF
TRBD1	15	TRBV7-9	TRBJ2-1	NA	TGTGCCAGCAGCTTAATTGGACAGGGGGCCGATGAGCAGTTCTTC	CASSLIGQGADEQFF
TRBD1	18	TRBV24-1	TRBJ2-7	NA	TGTGCCACCAGTGATGGGCCGGGACAGGGGGGAGACACCTACGAGCAGTACTTC	CATSDGPGQGGDTYEQYF
NA	15	TRBV5-5	TRBJ1-1	NA	TGTGCCAGCAGCATACGGACAAGGGGAAACACTGAAGCTTTCTTT	CASSIRTRGNTEAFF
NA	18	TRBV4-2	TRBJ1-1	NA	TGTGCCAGCAGCCAAGATGCTAATAGCAATTGGGGCGGGGATGAAGCTTTCTTT	CASSQDANSNWGGDEAFF
NA	15	TRBV2	TRBJ1-6	few	TGTGCCAGCAGTGAGGTAGAGGGGGGTATATCACCCCTCCACTTT	CASSEVEGGISPLHF
NA	16	TRBV4-2	TRBJ2-5	few	TGTGCCAGCAGCCAAGATCAACGGGGGCGAGGTGAGACCCAGTACTTC	CASSQDQRGRGETQYF
TRBD1	16	TRBV5-1	TRBJ2-2	NA	TGCGCCAGCAGCGCCCGGACAGGGGGCGCGGCCGGGGAGCTGTTTTTT	CASSARTGGAAGELFF
NA	14	TRBV7-2	TRBJ2-1	NA	TGTGCCAGCAGCTTAAGGGCAGGGGCCAATGAGCAGTTCTTC	CASSLRAGANEQFF
NA	15	TRBV20-1	TRBJ2-2	NA	TGCAGTGCTAGAGGGCGGGGTGACGGGACCGGGGAGCTGTTTTTT	CSARGRGDGTGELFF
NA	16	TRBV20-1	TRBJ1-6	many	TGCAGTGCTAGAGAATGGAGGGCAGGTGATGGTTCACCCCTCCACTTT	CSAREWRAGDGSPLHF
TRBD1	13	TRBV20-1	TRBJ1-2	NA	TGCAGTGCTAGAGCCCGGACAGGCTATGGCTACACCTTC	CSARARTGYGYTF